Below are 3 T cell receptor beta chains sequenced from a single sample in a study of OX40 agonist ivuxolimab in advanced cancers. Clones were read by immunoSEQ multiplex PCR, and TCRdb kept only the in-frame ones, dropping some. The table shows about 20,000 clones, with about four fifths occurring only once. Sample: CD4+ or CD8+ T cells sorted from blood, taken in a trial of the OX40 agonist ivuxolimab. Every receptor here comes from an adult with an advanced solid tumor such as melanoma, head and neck, liver or kidney cancer.

This clone occurred a few times. V gene TRBV5-1 combines with J gene TRBJ1-1; the D gene is possibly TRBD1 (6 bases). CDR1 is SGHRS and CDR2 is YFSETQ in the germline V gene. V lost 0 bases and J 3 bases, leaving 15 bases between the germline ends. CDR3 length equals 16 residues. CDR3 loop: CASSLDRVGKDTEAFF. The CDR3 nucleotides are TGCGCCAGCAGCTTGGACAGGGTGGGGAAGGACACTGAAGCTTTCTTT.

This chain uses TRBV4-3 with TRBJ2-2, with 7 bases that match TRBD1. The CDR3 spans 16 residues. V lost 2 bases, J lost 5 bases, and 8 bases stayed unmatched. Germline CDR1 reads LGHNA; CDR2 reads YSLEER. The CDR3 bases are TGCGCCAGCAGCCAAAATCCCGGGACAGAAACCGGGGAGCTGTTTTTT. Amino acids: CASSQNPGTETGELFF.

The chain employs TRBV18 and TRBJ1-5; D unresolved. Trimming took off 3 bases at V and 5 bases at J, with 5 bases between the two ends. This CDR3 comprises 12 residues. Germline-derived CDR1 and CDR2 are KGHSH and LQKENI. The CDR3 reads CASSPEDQPQHF. As DNA, the CDR3 is TGTGCCAGCTCACCGGAAGATCAGCCCCAGCATTTT.